A selection of T cell receptor beta chains follows, all from one sample in a study of graft-versus-host responses after intestinal transplantation. What these receptors recognize is not known. The data were produced by immunoSEQ multiplex PCR, yet TCRdb's version contains in-frame clones alone and is incomplete. The sample includes about 110,000 clones, just under 95% of them seen just once. The source material was unstimulated CD8+ T cells sorted from spleen or lymph node cells, sampled before intestinal transplant. These receptors came from a human donor who received an intestinal transplant. Each CDR3 is given with its conserved first and last residue. A D gene is named only where the DNA matches it firmly. Clone size, where shown, is once, few, many, or a class for clones that have expanded.

TRBV27,TRBD1,TRBJ1-4,.,TGTGCCAGCAGTTTAGCTCAGGGGGTTGAAAAACTGTTTTTT,CASSLAQGVEKLFF
TRBV4-1,.,TRBJ2-7,.,TGCGCCAGCAGCCAGCTAGCAAACGGGCTCTCCTACGAGCAGTACTTC,CASSQLANGLSYEQYF
TRBV10-2,.,TRBJ1-5,.,TGCGCCAGCAGTGAGTCTCGGGGAGGAAGCAATCAGCCCCAGCATTTT,CASSESRGGSNQPQHF
TRBV5-1,TRBD1,TRBJ1-1,.,TGCGCCACACAGGGGGGCACTGAAGCTTTCTTT,CATQGGTEAFF
TRBV10-1,TRBD1,TRBJ2-3,few,TGCGCCAGCAGTGAGAGGACAGGGAGCACAGATACGCAGTATTTT,CASSERTGSTDTQYF
TRBV7-6,.,TRBJ2-7,.,TGTGCCAGCAGCTTAGCGGAGTCGGTCTCCTACGAGCAGTACTTC,CASSLAESVSYEQYF
TRBV30,.,TRBJ2-7,.,TGTGCCTGGAGTGCGGGGTACGAGCAGTACTTC,CAWSAGYEQYF
TRBV9,TRBD2,TRBJ2-3,.,TGTGCCAGCAGCGTAGGGGGCGGGAGGGCCTTCACAGATACGCAGTATTTT,CASSVGGGRAFTDTQYF
TRBV25-1,.,TRBJ1-2,.,TGTGCCATCGACGCTGGGGGGGGCTATGGCTACACCTTC,CAIDAGGGYGYTF
TRBV9,.,TRBJ1-3,.,TGTGCCAGCAGCGTGGGGCAGGGAGCTGGAAACACCATATATTTT,CASSVGQGAGNTIYF
TRBV5-4,.,TRBJ2-3,once,TGTGCCAGCAGGCTTCGCGATATCACAGATACACAGTATTTT,CASRLRDITDTQYF
TRBV6-6,TRBD1,TRBJ1-5,.,TGTGCCAGCATCCACACAGGGGATAGCAATCAGCCCCAGCATTTT,CASIHTGDSNQPQHF
TRBV19,.,TRBJ2-1,.,TGTGCCGCGGGGGACAGAATGAAACCTGAGCAGTTCTTC,CAAGDRMKPEQFF
TRBV19,.,TRBJ1-3,.,TGTGCCAGTACCGCCCCCCTGACTTCTGGAAACACCATATATTTT,CASTAPLTSGNTIYF
TRBV27,.,TRBJ2-7,.,TGTGCCAGCAGGTCCCCGAGGGGCGTCTCCTACGAGCAGTACTTC,CASRSPRGVSYEQYF
TRBV9,.,TRBJ1-2,.,TGTGCCAGCAGCGTAGCGTCCGCCTATGAGGGCTACACCTTC,CASSVASAYEGYTF
TRBV7-9,.,TRBJ2-1,.,TGTGCCAGCAGCTTCGTAGTAGGCTTAGCTTTATTCAATGAGCAGTTCTTC,CASSFVVGLALFNEQFF
TRBV7-9,.,TRBJ2-3,.,TGTGCCAGCACCACAGGACTTCTTTCCCATACGCAGTATTTT,CASTTGLLSHTQYF
TRBV19,TRBD2,TRBJ2-7,.,TGTGCCAGTAGTCCGGGGGGTGGACCGACTTACGAGCAGTACTTC,CASSPGGGPTYEQYF
TRBV27,.,TRBJ1-5,.,TGTGCCAGCAGTTTATACGGGGTTGGACAGCCCCAGCATTTT,CASSLYGVGQPQHF
TRBV6-5,.,TRBJ2-1,few,TGTGCCAGCAGTTACGGGGGTTACAATGAGCAGTTCTTC,CASSYGGYNEQFF
TRBV5-4,.,TRBJ2-1,.,TGTGCCAGCAGCTTGCCAGGCGATGAGCAGTTCTTC,CASSLPGDEQFF
TRBV7-9,TRBD2,TRBJ2-6,.,TGTGCCAGCAGCTTAGCGGGAGGGCACGGGGCCAACGTCCTGACTTTC,CASSLAGGHGANVLTF
TRBV25-1,.,TRBJ2-7,.,TGTGCCAGCGGGCTTTTCTACGAGCAGTACTTC,CASGLFYEQYF
TRBV29-1,.,TRBJ2-1,once,TGCAGCGTTGGGGACGGGCCGGGAGAGCAGTTCTTC,CSVGDGPGEQFF
TRBV9,.,TRBJ2-1,.,TGTGCCAGCAGCGGCGGGACTGACAATGAGCAGTTCTTC,CASSGGTDNEQFF
TRBV2,.,TRBJ2-6,few,TGTGCCAGCAGTGAAGCGGTTGGGGGGTGGGGGGCCAACGTCCTGACTTTC,CASSEAVGGWGANVLTF
TRBV6-5,.,TRBJ2-3,.,TGTGCCAGCAGTTACTCTTTCTATCCCACAGATACGCAGTATTTT,CASSYSFYPTDTQYF
TRBV11-2,TRBD2,TRBJ2-5,.,TGTGCCAGCATGGGGGGGCAAGAGACCCAGTACTTC,CASMGGQETQYF
TRBV6-5,.,TRBJ2-1,.,TGTGCCAGCAGTTACTCAGGGGCGGACAATGAGCAGTTCTTC,CASSYSGADNEQFF
TRBV7-9,.,TRBJ1-3,.,TGTGCCAGCGGCGGTGGACTCTCTGGAAACACCATATATTTT,CASGGGLSGNTIYF
TRBV5-6,.,TRBJ2-6,.,TGTGCCAGCAGCTGGGTCGTCTACTCACTAGACTCTGGGGCCAACGTCCTGACTTTC,CASSWVVYSLDSGANVLTF
TRBV4-1,TRBD2,TRBJ2-3,.,TGCGCCAGCAGCCAAGTGCAGGGACTAGTTACCCCCACAGATACGCAGTATTTT,CASSQVQGLVTPTDTQYF
TRBV7-9,.,TRBJ2-1,once,TGTGCCAGCAGCTTCCCCAATGAGCAGTTCTTC,CASSFPNEQFF
TRBV5-5,.,TRBJ2-7,once,TGTGCCAGCAGCTCCCCTCGGGACATCCACGAGCAGTACTTC,CASSSPRDIHEQYF
TRBV7-9,TRBD1,TRBJ1-1,.,TGTGCCAGCAGCTTTGACAGGGGCACTGAAGCTTTCTTT,CASSFDRGTEAFF
TRBV19,TRBD1,TRBJ2-5,.,TGTGCCAGTAGTATGGGACAGAACTTGTACCAAGAGACCCAGTACTTC,CASSMGQNLYQETQYF
TRBV6-1,TRBD2,TRBJ2-7,.,TGTGCCAGCAGTGAAGCCGCGGGGGGTTACGAGCAGTACTTC,CASSEAAGGYEQYF
TRBV7-3,TRBD1,TRBJ2-7,.,TGTGCCAGCAGCCGGGGCCGGGACAGGGCGTGCGAGCAGTACTTC,CASSRGRDRACEQYF
TRBV9,TRBD1,TRBJ2-2,once,TGTGCCAGCAGCGTAGAGGGACAGCCTGGGGTCGGGGAGCTGTTTTTT,CASSVEGQPGVGELFF
TRBV27,.,TRBJ2-1,.,TGTGCCAGCAGTTTAAATTTCGGGTTGGATGAGCAGTTCTTC,CASSLNFGLDEQFF
TRBV9,.,TRBJ2-5,.,TGTGCCAGCAGCGCGGGGGACAGTCTCCTAGAGACCCAGTACTTC,CASSAGDSLLETQYF
TRBV29-1,.,TRBJ2-1,.,TGCAGCACCCAAGATGTGCGGACCTACAATGAGCAGTTCTTC,CSTQDVRTYNEQFF
TRBV29-1,TRBD2,TRBJ2-7,.,TGCAGCGGAATTAGCGGGGAAACCTACGAGCAGTACTTC,CSGISGETYEQYF
TRBV11-2,.,TRBJ2-7,.,TGTGCCAGCAGCTTAATCGGGCCCACCTACGAGCAGTACTTC,CASSLIGPTYEQYF
TRBV28,.,TRBJ2-3,.,TGTGCCAGCACCCCCCACTGGAGCGGGTCAGATACGCAGTATTTT,CASTPHWSGSDTQYF